This T cell receptor (beta chain) was sequenced during a study of blood T cell repertoires in COVID-19. Profiled with immunoSEQ multiplex PCR; TCRdb holds only in-frame clones, not every one. This table holds roughly 200,000 clones, approximately 85% found once. Germline CDR1 and CDR2: SQVTM and ANQGSEA. The V and J ends lost 2 bases and 4 bases respectively, with 5 bases between them. The length of the CDR3 is 11 residues. The J gene is TRBJ1-2, the V gene TRBV29-1, with D maybe TRBD1 (5 bases). Sequenced material: peripheral blood. The clonotype was recovered from a woman aged 55-75 years with acute or convalescent COVID-19. The CDR3 here is CSVEQGYGYTF. As DNA, the CDR3 is TGCAGCGTTGAACAGGGCTATGGCTACACCTTC. The full variable domain, its missing parts supplied by reference TRBV29-1 and TRBJ1-2, is SAVISQKPSRDICQRGTSLTIQCQVDSQVTMMFWYRQQPGQSLTLIATANQGSEATYESGFVIDKFPISRPNLTFSTLTVSNMSPEDSSIYLCSVEQGYGYTFGSGTRLTVV.